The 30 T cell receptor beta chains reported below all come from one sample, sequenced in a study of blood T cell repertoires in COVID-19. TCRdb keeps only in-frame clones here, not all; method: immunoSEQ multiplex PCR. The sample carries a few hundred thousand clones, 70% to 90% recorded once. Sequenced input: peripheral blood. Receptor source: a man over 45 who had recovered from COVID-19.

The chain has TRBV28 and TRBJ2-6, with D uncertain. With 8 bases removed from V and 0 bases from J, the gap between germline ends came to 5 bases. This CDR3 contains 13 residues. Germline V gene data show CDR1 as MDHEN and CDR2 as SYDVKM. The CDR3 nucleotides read TGTGCCAGCGGCATCTCTGGGGCCAACGTCCTGACTTTC. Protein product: CASGISGANVLTF.

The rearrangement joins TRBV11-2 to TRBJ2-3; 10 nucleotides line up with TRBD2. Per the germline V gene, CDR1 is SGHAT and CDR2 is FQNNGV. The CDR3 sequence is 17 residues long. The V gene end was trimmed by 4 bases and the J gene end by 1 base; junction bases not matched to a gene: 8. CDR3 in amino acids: CASSSVLLAGGTDTQYF. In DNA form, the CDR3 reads TGTGCCAGCAGCTCCGTCCTCCTAGCGGGAGGCACAGATACGCAGTATTTT.

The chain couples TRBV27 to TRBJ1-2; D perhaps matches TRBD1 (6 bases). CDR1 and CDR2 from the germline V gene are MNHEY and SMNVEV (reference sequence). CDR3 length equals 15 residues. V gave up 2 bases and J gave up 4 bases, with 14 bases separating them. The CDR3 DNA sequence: TGTGCCAGCAGTTTAAGGGGAGGGGGTGGCTATGGCTACACCTTC. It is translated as CASSLRGGGGYGYTF.

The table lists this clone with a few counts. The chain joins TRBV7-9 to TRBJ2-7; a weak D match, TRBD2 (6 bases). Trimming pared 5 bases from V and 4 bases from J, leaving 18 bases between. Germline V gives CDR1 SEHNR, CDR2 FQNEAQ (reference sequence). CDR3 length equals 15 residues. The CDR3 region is CASSPRAAEGYEQYF. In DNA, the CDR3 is TGTGCCAGCAGCCCCCGGGCGGCGGAGGGGTACGAGCAGTACTTC.

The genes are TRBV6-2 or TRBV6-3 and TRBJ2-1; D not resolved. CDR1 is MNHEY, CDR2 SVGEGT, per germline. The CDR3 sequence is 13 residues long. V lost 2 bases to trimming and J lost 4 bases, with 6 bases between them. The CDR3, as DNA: TGTGCCAGCAGTTACCTTAGATACAATGAGCAGTTCTTC. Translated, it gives CASSYLRYNEQFF.

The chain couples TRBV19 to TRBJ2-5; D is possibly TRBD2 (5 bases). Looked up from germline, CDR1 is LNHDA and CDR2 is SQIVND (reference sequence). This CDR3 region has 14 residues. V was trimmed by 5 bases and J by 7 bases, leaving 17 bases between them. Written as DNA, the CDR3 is TGTGCCAGTAGTGCCTTGGGGAGCGAGGGGACCCAGTACTTC. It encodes CASSALGSEGTQYF.

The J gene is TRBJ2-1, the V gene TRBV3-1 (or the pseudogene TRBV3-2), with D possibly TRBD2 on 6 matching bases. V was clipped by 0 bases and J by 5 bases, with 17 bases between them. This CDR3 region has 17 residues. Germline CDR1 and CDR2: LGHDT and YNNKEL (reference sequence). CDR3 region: CASSQDSGSGLNNEQFF. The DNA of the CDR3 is TGTGCCAGCAGCCAAGACTCTGGTAGCGGCTTAAACAATGAGCAGTTCTTC.

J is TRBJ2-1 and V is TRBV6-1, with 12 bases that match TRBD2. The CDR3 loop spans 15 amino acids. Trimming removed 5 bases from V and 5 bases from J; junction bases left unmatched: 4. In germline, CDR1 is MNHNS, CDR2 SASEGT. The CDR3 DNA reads TGTGCCAGCAGTTTCGGGACTAGCGGGCACAATGAGCAGTTCTTC. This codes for CASSFGTSGHNEQFF.

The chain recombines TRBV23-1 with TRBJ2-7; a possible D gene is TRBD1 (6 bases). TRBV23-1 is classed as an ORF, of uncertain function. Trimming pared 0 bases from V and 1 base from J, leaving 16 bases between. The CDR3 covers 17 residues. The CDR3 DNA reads TGCGCCAGCAGTCAATCGTTTATAGGGACACTATCCTACGAGCAGTACTTC. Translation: CASSQSFIGTLSYEQYF.

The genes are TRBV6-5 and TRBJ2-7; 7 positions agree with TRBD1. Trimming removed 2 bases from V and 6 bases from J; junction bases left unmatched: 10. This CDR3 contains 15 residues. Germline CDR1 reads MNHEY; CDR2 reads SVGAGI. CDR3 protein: CASSYAPGGNREQYF. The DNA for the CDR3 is TGTGCCAGCAGTTACGCTCCAGGGGGAAATCGCGAGCAGTACTTC.

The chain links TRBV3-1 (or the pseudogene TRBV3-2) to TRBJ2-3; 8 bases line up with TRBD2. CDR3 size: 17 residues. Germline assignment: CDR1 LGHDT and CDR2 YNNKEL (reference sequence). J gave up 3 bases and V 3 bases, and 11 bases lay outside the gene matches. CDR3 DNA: TGTGCCAGCAGCCAGAGAGGATCAAGCGGGAGTACAGATACGCAGTATTTT. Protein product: CASSQRGSSGSTDTQYF.

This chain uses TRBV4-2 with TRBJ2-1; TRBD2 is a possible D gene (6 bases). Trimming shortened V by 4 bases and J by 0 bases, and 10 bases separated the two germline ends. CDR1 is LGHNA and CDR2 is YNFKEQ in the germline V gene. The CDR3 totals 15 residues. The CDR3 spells CASSRDSSSYNEQFF. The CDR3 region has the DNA TGTGCCAGCAGCCGGGACTCCAGCTCCTACAATGAGCAGTTCTTC.

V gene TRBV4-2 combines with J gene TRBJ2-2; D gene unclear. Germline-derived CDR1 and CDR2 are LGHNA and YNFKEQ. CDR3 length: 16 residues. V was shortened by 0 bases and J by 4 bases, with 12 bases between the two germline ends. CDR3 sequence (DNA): TGTGCCAGCAGCCAAGAAAAGAGACTTACCACCGGGGAGCTGTTTTTT. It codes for CASSQEKRLTTGELFF.

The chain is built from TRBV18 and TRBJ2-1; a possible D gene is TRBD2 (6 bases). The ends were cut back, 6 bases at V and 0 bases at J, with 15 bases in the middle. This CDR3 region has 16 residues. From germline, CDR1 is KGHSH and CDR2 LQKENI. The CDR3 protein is CASSRDSPSSYNEQFF. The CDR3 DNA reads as TGTGCCAGCTCGCGGGACTCCCCGAGCTCCTACAATGAGCAGTTCTTC.

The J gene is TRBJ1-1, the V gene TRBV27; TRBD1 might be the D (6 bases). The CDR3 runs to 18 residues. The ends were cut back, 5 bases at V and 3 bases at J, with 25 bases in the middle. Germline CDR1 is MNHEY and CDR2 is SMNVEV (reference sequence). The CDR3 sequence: CASSLTLGRGGRDTEAFF. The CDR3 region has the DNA TGTGCCAGCAGTCTAACCCTAGGGCGAGGGGGGAGGGACACTGAAGCTTTCTTT.

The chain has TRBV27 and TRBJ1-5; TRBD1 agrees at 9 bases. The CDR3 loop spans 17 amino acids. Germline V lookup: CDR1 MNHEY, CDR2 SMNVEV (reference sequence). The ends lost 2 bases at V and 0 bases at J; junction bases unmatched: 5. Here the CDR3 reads CASSLGGTGYSNQPQHF. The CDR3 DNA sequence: TGTGCCAGCAGTTTAGGAGGGACAGGGTATAGCAATCAGCCCCAGCATTTT.

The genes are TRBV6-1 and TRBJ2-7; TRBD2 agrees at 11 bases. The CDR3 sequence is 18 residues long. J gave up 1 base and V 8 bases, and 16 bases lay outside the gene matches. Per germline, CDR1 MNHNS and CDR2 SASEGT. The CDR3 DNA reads TGTGCCAGCTGTAAAGGGCTAGCGGGAGGATCTTGGTCCTACGAGCAGTACTTC. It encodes CASCKGLAGGSWSYEQYF.

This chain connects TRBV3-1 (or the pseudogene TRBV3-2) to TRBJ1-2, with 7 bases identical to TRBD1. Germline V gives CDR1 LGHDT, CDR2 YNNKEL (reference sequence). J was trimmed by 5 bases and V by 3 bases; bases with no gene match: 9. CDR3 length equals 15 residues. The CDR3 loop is CASSHLKTGPYGYTF. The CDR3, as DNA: TGTGCCAGCAGCCATCTCAAGACAGGGCCGTATGGCTACACCTTC.

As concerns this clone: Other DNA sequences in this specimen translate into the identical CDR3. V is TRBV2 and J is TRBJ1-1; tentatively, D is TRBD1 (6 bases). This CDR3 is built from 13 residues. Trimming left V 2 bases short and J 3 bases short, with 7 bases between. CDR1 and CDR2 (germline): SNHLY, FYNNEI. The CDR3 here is CASSEQGYTEAFF. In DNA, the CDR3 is TGTGCCAGCAGTGAACAGGGGTACACTGAAGCTTTCTTT.

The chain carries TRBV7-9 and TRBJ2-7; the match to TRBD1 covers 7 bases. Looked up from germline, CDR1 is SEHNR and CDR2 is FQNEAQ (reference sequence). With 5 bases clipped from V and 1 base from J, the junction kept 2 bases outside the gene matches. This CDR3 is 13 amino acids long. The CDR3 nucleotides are TGTGCCAGCAGCGCGACAGGGTCCTACGAGCAGTACTTC. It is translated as CASSATGSYEQYF.

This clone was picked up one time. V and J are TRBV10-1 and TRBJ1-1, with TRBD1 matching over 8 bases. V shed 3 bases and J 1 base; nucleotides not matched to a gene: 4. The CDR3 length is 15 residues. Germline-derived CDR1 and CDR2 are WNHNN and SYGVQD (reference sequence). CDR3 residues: CASSDAGTGNTEAFF. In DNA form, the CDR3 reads TGCGCCAGCAGTGACGCCGGGACAGGGAACACTGAAGCTTTCTTT.

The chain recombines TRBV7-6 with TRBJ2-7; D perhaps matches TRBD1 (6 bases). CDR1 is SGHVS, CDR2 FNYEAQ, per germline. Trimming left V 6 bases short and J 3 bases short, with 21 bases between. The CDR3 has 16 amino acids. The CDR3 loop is CASSRLQGQGFYEQYF. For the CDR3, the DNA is TGTGCCAGCAGTAGGTTGCAGGGGCAGGGCTTCTACGAGCAGTACTTC.

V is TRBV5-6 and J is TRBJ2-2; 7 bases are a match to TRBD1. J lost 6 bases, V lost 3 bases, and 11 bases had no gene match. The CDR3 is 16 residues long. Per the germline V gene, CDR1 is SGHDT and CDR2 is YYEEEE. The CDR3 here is CASSYLDRVGAGELFF. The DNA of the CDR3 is TGTGCCAGCAGCTACCTCGACAGGGTTGGCGCCGGGGAGCTGTTTTTT.

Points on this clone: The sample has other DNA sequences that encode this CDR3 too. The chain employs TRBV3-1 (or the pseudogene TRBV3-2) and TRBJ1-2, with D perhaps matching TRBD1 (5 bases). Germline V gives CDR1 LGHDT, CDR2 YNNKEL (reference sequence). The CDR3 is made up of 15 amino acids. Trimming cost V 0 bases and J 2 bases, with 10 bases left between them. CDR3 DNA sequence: TGTGCCAGCAGCCAAGATGCGGGACGGAACTATGGCTACACCTTC. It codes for CASSQDAGRNYGYTF.

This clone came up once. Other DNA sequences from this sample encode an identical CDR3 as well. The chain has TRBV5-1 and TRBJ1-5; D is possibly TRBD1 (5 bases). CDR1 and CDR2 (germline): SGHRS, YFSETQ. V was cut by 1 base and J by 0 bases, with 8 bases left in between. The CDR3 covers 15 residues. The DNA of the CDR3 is TGCGCCAGCAGCTTGACCGGGGGTAGCAATCAGCCCCAGCATTTT. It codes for CASSLTGGSNQPQHF.

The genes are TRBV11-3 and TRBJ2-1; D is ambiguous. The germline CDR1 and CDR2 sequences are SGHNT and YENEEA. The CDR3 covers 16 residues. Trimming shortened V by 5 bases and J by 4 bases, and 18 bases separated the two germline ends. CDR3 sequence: CASSPAARGRYNEQFF. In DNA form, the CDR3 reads TGTGCCAGCAGCCCAGCCGCGCGCGGTCGATACAATGAGCAGTTCTTC.

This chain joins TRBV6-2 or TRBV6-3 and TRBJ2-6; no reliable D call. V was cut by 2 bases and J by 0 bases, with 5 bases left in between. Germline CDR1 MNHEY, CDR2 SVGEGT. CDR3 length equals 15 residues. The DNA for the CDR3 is TGTGCCAGCAGTTACGTAGACTCTGGGGCCAACGTCCTGACTTTC. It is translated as CASSYVDSGANVLTF.

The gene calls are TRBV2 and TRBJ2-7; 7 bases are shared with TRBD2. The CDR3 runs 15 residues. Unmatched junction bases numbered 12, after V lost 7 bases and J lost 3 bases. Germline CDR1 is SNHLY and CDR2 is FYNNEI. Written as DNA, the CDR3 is TGTGCCAGCATTTCGAGCGGGACTACCTACTACGAGCAGTACTTC. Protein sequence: CASISSGTTYYEQYF.

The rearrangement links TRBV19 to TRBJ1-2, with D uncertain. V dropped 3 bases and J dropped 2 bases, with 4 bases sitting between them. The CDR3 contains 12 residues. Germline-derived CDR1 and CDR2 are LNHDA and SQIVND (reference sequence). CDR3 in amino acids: CASSMRNYGYTF. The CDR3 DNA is TGTGCCAGTAGTATGAGAAACTATGGCTACACCTTC.

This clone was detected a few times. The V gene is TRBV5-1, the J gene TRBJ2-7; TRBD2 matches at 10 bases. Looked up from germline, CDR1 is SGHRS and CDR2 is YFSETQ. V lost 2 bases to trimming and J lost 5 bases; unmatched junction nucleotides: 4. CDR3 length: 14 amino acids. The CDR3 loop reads CASSLAGGRDEQYF. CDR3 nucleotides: TGCGCCAGCAGCTTAGCGGGAGGGAGGGACGAGCAGTACTTC.